This T cell receptor beta chain was captured by sequencing in a study of blood T cells in healthy people across ages. Germline CDR1 reads SGHRS; CDR2 reads YFSETQ. The CDR3 has 14 residues. The ends were cut back, 3 bases at V and 5 bases at J, with 14 bases in the middle. This clonotype occurred a few times. It was with a sample-barcoded 5' primer and a J-beta primer mix that a second PCR of roughly 6 to 12 cycles was run. Using its own MiXCR run on the 5' RACE reads, TCRdb lists one record per CDR3 protein. In the table there are around 800,000 distinct CDR3 sequences, roughly 25% of which are singletons. The sample was also linked to a second study, of T cells of mothers and their children.

This clonotype was sampled from a boy younger than 18 in good health. V and J are TRBV5-1 and TRBJ2-5; D unresolved. Sequencing was done on a sample of blood. In DNA, the CDR3 is TGCGCCAGCAGCTCGGCAGGAGATGGGGAGACCCAGTACTTC. Translating gives CASSSAGDGETQYF.